This T cell receptor beta chain originates from a study of CXCR3-negative and CXCR3-positive naive CD8 T cells. TRB cDNA was prepared as libraries by UMI-labeled 5' RACE. Reanalyzing the 5' RACE reads, TCRdb keeps one entry per CDR3 protein, without DNA. The table lists 20,000 to 25,000 distinct CDR3 sequences. Findings and limits, study-wide: Sequencing showed both naive subsets with comparably high diversity, and memory CD8+ cells much lower.

There are 15 residues in the CDR3. Looked up from germline, CDR1 is SGHVS and CDR2 is FQNEAQ. Remarks on this clonotype: What it binds is not known.

The rearrangement joins TRBV7-8 to TRBJ2-7; TCRdb designates TRBD1, a call that cannot be tested without DNA. Source material: naive CXCR3- CD8+ T cells from blood. As to subset: CD45RO-CCR7+CD27+CD95- naive CD8+ T cells lacking CXCR3 (TNR3-). The receptor was isolated from a human donor in good health. Some clones in this sample may be carry-over from other donors' samples. The CDR3 reads CASSLTGTSYDGQYF.